A single T cell receptor (beta chain) is shown here with its context. What it binds is not known. This was the immunoSEQ version 4 assay in survey mode. Sequenced by immunoSEQ multiplex PCR; TCRdb stores in-frame clones only, minus some. The sample lists under 40,000 clones, 75% to 85% seen once, with about a sixth in the top ten. Overlapping HIV-1 Gag 15-mer peptides at approximately 0.91 ug per peptide per mL were used. Memory cells lacking CD40L and CD69 with high CD45RO were sorted. CD8-depleted PBMCs were stimulated more than 15 hours with anti-CD28/CD49d costimulation, CD40-blocking antibody and enfuvirtide. The entry originates in a study of persistence of HIV-infected CD4 T cells. Study-level background: CD4+ T cells responding to CMV or HIV-1 Gag were isolated. Findings and limits, study-wide: Bulk TCR data could not be restricted to HIV-1-infected CMV-responding cells. Degenerate expanded CDR3beta sequences were enriched among CMV- and Gag-responding cells.

The clonotype originates from an adult woman with HIV who was CMV-seropositive. The source was CD4+ T cells sorted from PBMCs after roughly 18-hour stimulation, collected from a patient who received antiretroviral therapy.

The CDR3 sequence is CAWSVKWGARTEAFF. As DNA, the CDR3 is TGTGCCTGGAGTGTAAAATGGGGGGCCAGAACTGAAGCTTTCTTT. The rearrangement joins TRBV30 to TRBJ1-1, with TRBD1 as a possible D gene (6 bases). This CDR3 comprises 15 residues. CDR1 and CDR2 (germline): GTSNPN, SVGIG (reference sequence). Trimming left V 0 bases short and J 5 bases short, with 16 bases between. Filled out from reference TRBV30 and TRBJ1-1, the complete variable domain reads SQTIHQWPATLVQPVGSPLSLECTVEGTSNPNLYWYRQAAGRGLQLLFYSVGIGQISSEVPQNLSASRPQDRQFILSSKKLLLSDSGFYLCAWSVKWGARTEAFFGQGTRLTVV.